A single sample is the source of the 13 T cell receptor beta chains below, sequenced in a study of OX40 agonist ivuxolimab in advanced cancers. Generated by immunoSEQ multiplex PCR, the TCRdb table keeps only in-frame clones and is missing some. The data contain about 54,000 clones, about nine tenths of them singletons. This sample comprised CD4+ or CD8+ T cells sorted from blood, obtained in a trial of the OX40 agonist ivuxolimab. These receptors originate from an adult with an advanced solid tumor such as melanoma, head and neck, liver or kidney cancer.

The chain has TRBV7-2 and TRBJ1-2, with D perhaps TRBD1 (5 bases). The V gene lost 2 bases and the J gene lost 6 bases, with 10 bases spanning the gap. This CDR3 is built from 13 residues. Germline lookup yields CDR1 SGHTA and CDR2 FQGNSA. CDR3 amino acids: CASSLWAGHGYTF. The CDR3 DNA follows: TGTGCCAGCAGCTTATGGGCAGGGCATGGCTACACCTTC.

The V and J genes are TRBV28 and TRBJ1-2; TRBD1 aligns across 8 bases. From germline, CDR1 is MDHEN and CDR2 SYDVKM. The CDR3 contains 14 residues. Trimming at V came to 5 bases and at J to 4 bases, leaving 6 bases not matched to a gene. The CDR3 region is CASSRTGYLYGYTF. For the CDR3, the DNA is TGTGCCAGCAGTCGGACAGGGTACCTCTATGGCTACACCTTC.

This rearrangement joins TRBV6-6 to TRBJ2-7; possibly TRBD1 or TRBD2 for D (6 bases each). V lost 2 bases, J lost 2 bases, and 16 bases lay in between. The germline CDR1 and CDR2 sequences are MNHNY and SVGAGI (reference sequence). The CDR3 extends over 16 amino acids. The CDR3 spells CASSYARGRETYEQYF. CDR3 DNA: TGTGCCAGCAGTTACGCTCGGGGGCGCGAAACCTACGAGCAGTACTTC.

V and J are TRBV28 and TRBJ2-3; 8 nucleotides line up with TRBD1. J gave up 6 bases and V 1 base, and 12 bases lay outside the gene matches. This CDR3 is built from 17 residues. Per germline, CDR1 MDHEN and CDR2 SYDVKM. In DNA, the CDR3 is TGTGCCAGCAGTTTATATTCCAGGGGGCAAAGAAGGGATACGCAGTATTTT. Its protein is CASSLYSRGQRRDTQYF.

The chain is built from TRBV7-2 and TRBJ2-5; the D is unclear. Per the germline V gene, CDR1 is SGHTA and CDR2 is FQGNSA. This CDR3 comprises 13 residues. V dropped 6 bases and J dropped 5 bases, with 13 bases sitting between them. CDR3 loop: CASSFRSRETQYF. DNA for the CDR3: TGTGCCAGCAGTTTTAGGAGTAGGGAGACCCAGTACTTC.

The chain is built from TRBV29-1 and TRBJ1-6, with TRBD1 matching over 7 bases. V shed 5 bases, J shed 8 bases, and the junction held 6 bases outside the gene matches. Germline V gives CDR1 SQVTM, CDR2 ANQGSEA. This CDR3 region has 13 residues. The CDR3 DNA reads TGCAGCGTTTCCGGGACAGTTGATTCACCCCTCCACTTT. The encoded protein is CSVSGTVDSPLHF.

The chain is built from TRBV9 and TRBJ2-7; D gene unclear. Germline-derived CDR1 and CDR2 are SGDLS and YYNGEE. Trimming took 2 bases from V and 1 from J, leaving 10 bases between them. The CDR3 runs to 14 residues. In DNA, the CDR3 is TGTGCCAGCAGCGTGCAGGCTGCATCCTACGAGCAGTACTTC. This codes for CASSVQAASYEQYF.

Turning to this clone: The junction differs from germline at one of its ends, possibly a read error. The J gene is TRBJ1-5, the V gene TRBV7-7; D unclear. This CDR3 is 13 amino acids long. Germline-derived CDR1 and CDR2 are SSHAT and FNYEAQ (reference sequence). The CDR3 sequence: CASSADSNQPQHF. CDR3 DNA: TGTGCTAGCAGCGCAGACTCTAATCAGCCCCAGCATTTT.

V and J are TRBV6-1 and TRBJ1-5; no definite D call. Germline V gene lookup returns CDR1 MNHNS and CDR2 SASEGT. Trimming took off 2 bases at V and 0 bases at J, with 8 bases between the two ends. The CDR3 length is 15 residues. The CDR3 bases are TGTGCCAGCAGTGAAAGTCGGTATAGCAATCAGCCCCAGCATTTT. The encoded protein is CASSESRYSNQPQHF.

This clone was detected only once. The V call is TRBV2, the J call TRBJ2-7; 9 positions agree with TRBD1. The germline CDR1 and CDR2 sequences are SNHLY and FYNNEI. The CDR3 length is 13 residues. The ends lost 11 bases at V and 2 bases at J; junction bases unmatched: 7. The CDR3 sequence is CASTDRGTYEQYF. CDR3 bases: TGTGCCTCCACCGACAGGGGGACCTACGAGCAGTACTTC.

The V and J genes are TRBV28 and TRBJ2-5; the match to TRBD1 covers 7 bases. This CDR3 is 15 amino acids long. Germline CDR1 and CDR2: MDHEN and SYDVKM. V gave up 6 bases and J gave up 5 bases; unmatched junction bases: 12. CDR3: CASSPNRGSSETQYF. CDR3 DNA: TGTGCCAGCAGCCCAAACAGGGGTAGCTCGGAGACCCAGTACTTC.

This clone was recorded only once. This chain uses TRBV28 with TRBJ2-1, with D possibly matching TRBD2 (5 bases). Germline values: CDR1 MDHEN, CDR2 SYDVKM. Trimming took 2 bases from V and 7 from J, leaving 12 bases between them. This CDR3 spans 14 amino acids. The CDR3 is CASSLLLPGNEQFF. The DNA of the CDR3 is TGTGCCAGCAGTTTACTCCTACCGGGGAATGAGCAGTTCTTC.

CDR3 nucleotide sequence: TGTGCCAGTAGTCCATGGGATAACTATGGCTACACCTTC. Translation gives CASSPWDNYGYTF. The rearrangement joins TRBV19 to TRBJ1-2; D gene unclear. This CDR3 is 13 amino acids long. Between the trimmed V and J ends, which lost 5 bases and 1 base, there was a span of 8 bases. Germline CDR1 LNHDA, CDR2 SQIVND (reference sequence). Full variable domain (outside the CDR3, taken from reference TRBV19 and TRBJ1-2): DGGITQSPKYLFRKEGQNVTLSCEQNLNHDAMYWYRQDPGQGLRLIYYSQIVNDFQKGDIAEGYSVSREKKESFPLTVTSAQKNPTAFYLCASSPWDNYGYTFGSGTRLTVV.